One sample yielded the 10 T cell receptor beta chains listed below, sequenced in a study of cytomegalovirus exposure and HLA in healthy donors. PCR primers comprised 60 Vbeta and 13 Jbeta primers. The table came from immunoSEQ multiplex PCR; TCRdb's copy has only in-frame clones and leaves some out. The repertoire includes 100,000 to 150,000 clones, 74% of them detected once, and 4% sits in the top ten. What was sequenced was PBMCs. The source is a man in his forties or fifties in good health and CMV-seropositive.

This chain uses TRBV29-1 with TRBJ2-3; D is unclear. Germline loops: CDR1 SQVTM, CDR2 ANQGSEA. The CDR3 is made up of 13 amino acids. The germline V and J ends were trimmed by 7 bases and 6 bases, with 17 bases remaining between them. CDR3 protein: CSAALGPTDTQYF. CDR3 in DNA: TGCAGCGCCGCGCTCGGTCCAACGGATACGCAGTATTTT.

This CDR3 is CASSPWRGGAPNTEAFF. CDR3 nucleotides: TGTGCCAGCAGCCCGTGGAGGGGGGGGGCCCCGAACACTGAAGCTTTCTTT. The rearrangement joins TRBV11-2 to TRBJ1-1; maybe TRBD1 (6 bases). Trimming took off 5 bases at V and 1 base at J, with 20 bases between the two ends. The CDR3 length is 17 residues. The germline V gene encodes CDR1 SGHAT and CDR2 FQNNGV.

The chain carries TRBV27 and TRBJ1-2, with D possibly being TRBD1 (6 bases). Per germline, CDR1 MNHEY and CDR2 SMNVEV (reference sequence). This CDR3 comprises 16 residues. The V end was cut by 1 base, the J end by 4 bases, with 16 bases between. CDR3 sequence reads: CASSLLSQGRFYGYTF. Here the CDR3 DNA reads TGTGCCAGCAGTTTATTGTCACAGGGTAGGTTCTATGGCTACACCTTC.

This chain connects TRBV9 to TRBJ1-1; D perhaps matches TRBD1 (6 bases). The V end was cut by 4 bases, the J end by 6 bases, with 16 bases between. Looked up from germline, CDR1 is SGDLS and CDR2 is YYNGEE. The CDR3 has 14 residues. The CDR3 loop is CASSPSTGRAEAFF. The CDR3, as DNA: TGTGCCAGCAGCCCATCTACAGGGCGGGCTGAAGCTTTCTTT.

This clone was recorded only once. This chain joins TRBV9 and TRBJ1-1; no clear D. This CDR3 has 15 residues. The V and J ends lost 0 bases and 2 bases respectively, with 11 bases between them. Germline V gene sequence: CDR1 SGDLS, CDR2 YYNGEE. In nucleotides, the CDR3 is TGTGCCAGCAGCGTAGGGGCGTTGGGTAACACTGAAGCTTTCTTT. This encodes CASSVGALGNTEAFF.

The chain carries TRBV6-5 and TRBJ1-1; no clear D gene. CDR3 length: 13 amino acids. The germline V gene has CDR1 MNHEY and CDR2 SVGAGI. V was trimmed by 10 bases and J by 1 base, leaving 13 bases between them. CDR3 loop: CATGEVRNTEAFF. Here the CDR3 DNA reads TGTGCCACCGGGGAGGTCCGGAACACTGAAGCTTTCTTT.

This clone has only one observation. V is TRBV7-8 and J is TRBJ1-4; TRBD1 agrees at 8 bases. Germline V gene lookup returns CDR1 SGHVS and CDR2 FQNEAQ. The CDR3 has 15 amino acids. V trimming: 5 bases; J trimming: 8 bases; junction bases outside the gene matches: 10. As DNA, the CDR3 is TGTGCCAGCAGCAACCTACAGGGGGGAGGCGAAAAACTGTTTTTT. It translates to CASSNLQGGGEKLFF.

This clone occurred a few times. The CDR3 loop reads CAWSPRLAGLPYEQYF. In DNA form, the CDR3 reads TGTGCCTGGAGCCCTCGACTAGCGGGACTCCCCTACGAGCAGTACTTC. The chain combines TRBV30 with TRBJ2-7; TRBD2 matches at 11 bases. CDR3 length: 16 amino acids. J gave up 2 bases and V 3 bases, and 9 bases lay outside the gene matches. The germline gives CDR1 GTSNPN, CDR2 SVGIG (reference sequence). The full variable domain, completed using reference TRBV30 and TRBJ2-7, is SQTIHQWPATLVQPVGSPLSLECTVEGTSNPNLYWYRQAAGRGLQLLFYSVGIGQISSEVPQNLSASRPQDRQFILSSKKLLLSDSGFYLCAWSPRLAGLPYEQYFGPGTRLTVT.

The chain employs TRBV11-2 and TRBJ2-3, with D possibly TRBD2 on 6 matching bases. This CDR3 is 15 amino acids long. The germline V and J ends were trimmed by 0 bases and 8 bases, with 15 bases remaining between them. Germline assignment: CDR1 SGHAT and CDR2 FQNNGV. CDR3 sequence (DNA): TGTGCCAGCAGCTTAGATACGGGGGATGGAAGTACGCAGTATTTT. It specifies CASSLDTGDGSTQYF.

The chain carries TRBV11-3 and TRBJ2-5, with D perhaps matching TRBD2 (6 bases). The end of the DNA fits TRBJ2-7 better, so the J call may be wrong. The CDR3 loop spans 16 amino acids. CDR1 and CDR2 from the germline V gene are SGHNT and YENEEA. CDR3 sequence (DNA): TGTGCCAGCAGTCTAGGGTCAGCGGGCTCCTCCTACGAGCAGTACTTC. Translated, it gives CASSLGSAGSSYEQYF.